This T cell receptor beta chain was identified during a study of T cells in Graves' hyperthyroidism and ophthalmopathy. Overall study results and limits: Ophthalmopathy was distinguished from stable hyperthyroidism by 13 V-J signatures.

This clonotype was picked up a small number of times. What it binds is not known. Together with thyroid ultrasound, orbital computed tomography, serum thyroxine and TRAb, clinical symptoms were used for diagnoses. Amplified regions were TCR beta CDR3 sequences from RNA transcripts. Primed by the HTBI set, a first-round RT-PCR was run on the TCR CDR3. TCRdb re-called the multiplex PCR reads with MiXCR, one entry per CDR3 protein. The table records about 640,000 distinct CDR3 sequences, less than 25% of them present only once. This clonotype originated in a young man with Graves' ophthalmopathy. The sample was blood.

CDR3 DNA: TGCGCCAGCAGCTTGGGGGGACTTTCGAACACAGATACGCAGTATTTT. As protein: CASSLGGLSNTDTQYF. The chain couples TRBV5-1 to TRBJ2-3; a possible D gene is TRBD2 (6 bases). CDR1 and CDR2 from the germline V gene are SGHRS and YFSETQ. CDR3 length equals 16 residues. Trimming stripped 0 bases from V and 2 bases from J, with 13 bases between.